The 3 T cell receptor beta chains below come from one sample, sequenced in a study of OX40 agonist ivuxolimab in advanced cancers. The repertoire was sequenced with immunoSEQ multiplex PCR; TCRdb's copy has only in-frame clones and lacks some. The sample has 75,000 to 95,000 clones; around 87% are singletons. Sequencing was performed on CD4+ or CD8+ T cells sorted from blood, taken in a trial of the OX40 agonist ivuxolimab. The receptors shown here come from an adult with an advanced solid tumor such as melanoma, head and neck, liver or kidney cancer.

The chain is built from TRBV19 and TRBJ1-1, with a tentative D call TRBD1 (6 bases). CDR1 and CDR2 (germline): LNHDA, SQIVND (reference sequence). V lost 3 bases and J 2 bases, leaving 10 bases between the germline ends. This CDR3 has 14 residues. The CDR3: CASSIQGTNTEAFF. The CDR3 region has the DNA TGTGCCAGTAGTATTCAGGGGACCAACACTGAAGCTTTCTTT.

In the case of this clone: Additional DNA sequences in this sample encode the identical CDR3. V and J are TRBV30 and TRBJ2-1; 7 bases line up with TRBD2. V was clipped by 2 bases and J by 4 bases; unmatched bases: 8. The CDR3 has 15 amino acids. The germline gives CDR1 GTSNPN, CDR2 SVGIG (reference sequence). The CDR3 loop reads CAWSWASGLYNEQFF. CDR3 in DNA: TGTGCCTGGAGTTGGGCTAGCGGCTTATACAATGAGCAGTTCTTC.

The chain links TRBV5-4 to TRBJ1-3; no reliable D call. V dropped 0 bases and J dropped 0 bases, with 7 bases sitting between them. The germline gives CDR1 SGHNT, CDR2 YYREEE (reference sequence). CDR3 length: 15 residues. CDR3 protein: CASSLDTLSGNTIYF. The CDR3 DNA reads as TGTGCCAGCAGCTTGGACACCCTCTCTGGAAACACCATATATTTT.